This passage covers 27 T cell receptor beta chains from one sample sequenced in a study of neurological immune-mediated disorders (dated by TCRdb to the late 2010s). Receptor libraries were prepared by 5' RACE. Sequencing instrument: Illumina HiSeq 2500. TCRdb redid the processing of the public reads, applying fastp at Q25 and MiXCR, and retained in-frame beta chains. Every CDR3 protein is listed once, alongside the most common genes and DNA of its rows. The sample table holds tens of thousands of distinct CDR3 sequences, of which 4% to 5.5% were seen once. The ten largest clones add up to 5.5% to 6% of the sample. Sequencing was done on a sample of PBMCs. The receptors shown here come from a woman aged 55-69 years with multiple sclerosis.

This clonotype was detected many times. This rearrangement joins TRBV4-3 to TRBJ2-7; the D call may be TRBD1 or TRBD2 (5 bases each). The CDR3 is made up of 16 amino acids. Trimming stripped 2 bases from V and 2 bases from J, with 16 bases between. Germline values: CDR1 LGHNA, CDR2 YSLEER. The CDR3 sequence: CASSQTPGPAPYEQYV. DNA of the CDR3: TGCGCCAGCAGCCAAACCCCGGGACCCGCACCCTACGAGCAGTACGTC.

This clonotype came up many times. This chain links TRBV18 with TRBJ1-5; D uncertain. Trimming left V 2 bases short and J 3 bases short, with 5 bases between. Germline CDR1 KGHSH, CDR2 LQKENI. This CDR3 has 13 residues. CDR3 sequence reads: CASSPEVNQPQHF. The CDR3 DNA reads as TGTGCCAGCTCACCAGAAGTCAATCAGCCCCAGCATTTT.

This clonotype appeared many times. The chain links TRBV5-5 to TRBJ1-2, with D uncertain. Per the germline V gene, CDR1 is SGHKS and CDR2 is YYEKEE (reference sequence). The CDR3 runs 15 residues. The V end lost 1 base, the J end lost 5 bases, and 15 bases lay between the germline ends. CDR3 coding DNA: TGTGCCAGCAGCTTGATCGTTGGGCCGGCTTATGGCTACACCTTC. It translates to CASSLIVGPAYGYTF. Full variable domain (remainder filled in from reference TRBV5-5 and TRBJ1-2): DAGVTQSPTHLIKTRGQQVTLRCSPISGHKSVSWYQQVLGQGPQFIFQYYEKEERGRGNFPDRFSARQFPNYSSELNVNALLLGDSALYLCASSLIVGPAYGYTFGSGTRLTVV.

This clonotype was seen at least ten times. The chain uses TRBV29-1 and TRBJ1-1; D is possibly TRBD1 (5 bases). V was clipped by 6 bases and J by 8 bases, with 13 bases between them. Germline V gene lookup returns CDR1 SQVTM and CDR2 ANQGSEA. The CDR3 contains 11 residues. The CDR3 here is CSVGDRREAFF. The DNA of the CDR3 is TGCAGCGTGGGGGACCGTCGGGAAGCTTTCTTT.

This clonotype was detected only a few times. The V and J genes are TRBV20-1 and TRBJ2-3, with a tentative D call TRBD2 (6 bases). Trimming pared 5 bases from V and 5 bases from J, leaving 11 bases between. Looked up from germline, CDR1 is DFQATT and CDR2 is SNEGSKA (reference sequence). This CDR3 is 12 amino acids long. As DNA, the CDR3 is TGCAGTGCTGGCGGGACCGGAGATACGCAGTATTTT. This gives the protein CSAGGTGDTQYF.

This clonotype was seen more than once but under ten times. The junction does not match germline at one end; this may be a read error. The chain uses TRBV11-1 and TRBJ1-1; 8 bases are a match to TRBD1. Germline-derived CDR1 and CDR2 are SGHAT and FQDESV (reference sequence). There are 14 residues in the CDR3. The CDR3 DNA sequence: TGTGCCGGCAGCTTCGGACAGGGAGTCACTGAAGCTTTCTTT. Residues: CAGSFGQGVTEAFF.

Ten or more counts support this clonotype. The CDR3, as DNA: TGTGCCAGTAGGAGCGGACCTCAAGGTTGGTCTTTCTTT. The encoded protein is CASRSGPQGWSFF. The V call is TRBV19, the J call TRBJ1-1, with D hard to call. Deletions cut 6 bases from V and 12 bases from J, with 20 bases between. The CDR3 spans 13 residues. Germline V gene lookup returns CDR1 LNHDA and CDR2 SQIVND (reference sequence).

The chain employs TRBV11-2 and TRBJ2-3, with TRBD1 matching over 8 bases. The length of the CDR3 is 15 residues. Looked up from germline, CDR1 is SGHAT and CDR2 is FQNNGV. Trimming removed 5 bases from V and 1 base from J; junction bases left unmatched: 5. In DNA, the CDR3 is TGTGCCAGCAGCCTACAGGGGGGCGGCACAGATACGCAGTATTTT. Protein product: CASSLQGGGTDTQYF.

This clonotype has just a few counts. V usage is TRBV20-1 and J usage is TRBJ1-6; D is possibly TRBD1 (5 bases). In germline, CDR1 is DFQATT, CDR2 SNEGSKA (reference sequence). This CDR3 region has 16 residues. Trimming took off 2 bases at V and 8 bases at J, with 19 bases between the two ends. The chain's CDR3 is CSARTNLGVIDSPLHF. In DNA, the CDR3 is TGCAGTGCTAGAACTAACCTGGGGGTCATTGATTCACCCCTCCACTTT.

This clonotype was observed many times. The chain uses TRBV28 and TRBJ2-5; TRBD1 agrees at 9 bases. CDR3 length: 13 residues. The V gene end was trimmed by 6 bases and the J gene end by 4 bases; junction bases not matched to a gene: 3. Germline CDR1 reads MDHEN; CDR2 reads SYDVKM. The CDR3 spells CASSDRGGETQYF. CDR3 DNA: TGTGCCAGCAGCGACAGGGGGGGAGAGACCCAGTACTTC.

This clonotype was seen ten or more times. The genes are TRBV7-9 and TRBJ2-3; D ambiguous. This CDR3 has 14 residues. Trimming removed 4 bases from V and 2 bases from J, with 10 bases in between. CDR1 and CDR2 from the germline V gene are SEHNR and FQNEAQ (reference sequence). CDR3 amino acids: CASSSHQATDTQYF. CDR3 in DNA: TGTGCCAGCAGCTCCCATCAAGCCACAGATACGCAGTATTTT. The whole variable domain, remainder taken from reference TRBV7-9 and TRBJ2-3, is DTGVSQNPRHKITKRGQNVTFRCDPISEHNRLYWYRQTLGQGPEFLTYFQNEAQLEKSRLLSDRFSAERPKGSFSTLEIQRTEQGDSAMYLCASSSHQATDTQYFGPGTRLTVL.

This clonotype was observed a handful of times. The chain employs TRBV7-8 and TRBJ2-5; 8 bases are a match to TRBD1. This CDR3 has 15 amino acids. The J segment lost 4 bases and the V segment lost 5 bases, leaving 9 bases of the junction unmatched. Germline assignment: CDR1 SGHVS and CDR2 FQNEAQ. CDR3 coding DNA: TGTGCCAGCAGCCCGGGACAGGCCCCTGGAGAGACCCAGTACTTC. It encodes CASSPGQAPGETQYF.

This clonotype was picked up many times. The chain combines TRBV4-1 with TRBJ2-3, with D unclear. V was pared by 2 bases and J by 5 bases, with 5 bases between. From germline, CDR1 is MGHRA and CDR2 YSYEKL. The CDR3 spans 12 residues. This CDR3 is CASSQLEDTQYF. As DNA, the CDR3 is TGCGCCAGCAGCCAACTAGAAGATACGCAGTATTTT.

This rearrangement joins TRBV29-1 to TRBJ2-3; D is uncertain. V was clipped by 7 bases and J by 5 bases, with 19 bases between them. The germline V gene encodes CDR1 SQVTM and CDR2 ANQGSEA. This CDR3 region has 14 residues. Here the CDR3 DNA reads TGCAGCGCTAACCATCGACGAATAGGAGATACGCAGTATTTT. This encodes CSANHRRIGDTQYF.

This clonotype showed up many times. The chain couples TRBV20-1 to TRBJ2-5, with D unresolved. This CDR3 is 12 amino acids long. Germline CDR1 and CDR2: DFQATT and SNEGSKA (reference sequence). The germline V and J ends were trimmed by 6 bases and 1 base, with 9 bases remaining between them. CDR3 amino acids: CSAPAPQETQYF. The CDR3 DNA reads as TGCAGTGCCCCCGCCCCCCAAGAGACCCAGTACTTC.

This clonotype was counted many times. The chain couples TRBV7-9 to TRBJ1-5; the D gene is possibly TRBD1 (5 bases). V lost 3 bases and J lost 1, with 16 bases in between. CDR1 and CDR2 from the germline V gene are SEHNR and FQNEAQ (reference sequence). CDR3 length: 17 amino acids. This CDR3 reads CASSFVGGAGSNQPQHF. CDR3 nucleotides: TGTGCCAGCAGCTTCGTTGGTGGGGCGGGGAGCAATCAGCCCCAGCATTTT.

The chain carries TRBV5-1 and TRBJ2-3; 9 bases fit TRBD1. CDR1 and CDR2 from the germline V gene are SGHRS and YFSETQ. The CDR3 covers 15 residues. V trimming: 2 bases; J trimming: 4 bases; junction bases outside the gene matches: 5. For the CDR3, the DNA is TGCGCCAGCAGCTTTGATCGACAGGGGGCAGATACGCAGTATTTT. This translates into CASSFDRQGADTQYF. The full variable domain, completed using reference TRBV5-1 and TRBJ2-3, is KAGVTQTPRYLIKTRGQQVTLSCSPISGHRSVSWYQQTPGQGLQFLFEYFSETQRNKGNFPGRFSGRQFSNSRSEMNVSTLELGDSALYLCASSFDRQGADTQYFGPGTRLTVL.

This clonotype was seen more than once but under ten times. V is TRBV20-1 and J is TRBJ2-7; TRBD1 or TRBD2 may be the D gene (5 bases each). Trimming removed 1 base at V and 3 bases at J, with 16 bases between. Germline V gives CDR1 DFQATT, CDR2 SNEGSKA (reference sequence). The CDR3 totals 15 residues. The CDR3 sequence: CSARGPPGRSYEQYF. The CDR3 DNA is TGCAGTGCTAGAGGACCCCCGGGACGGAGCTACGAGCAGTACTTC.

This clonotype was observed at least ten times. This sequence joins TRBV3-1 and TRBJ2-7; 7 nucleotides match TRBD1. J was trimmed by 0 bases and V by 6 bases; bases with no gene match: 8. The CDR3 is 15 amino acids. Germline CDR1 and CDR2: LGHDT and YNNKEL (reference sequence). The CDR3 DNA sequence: TGTGCCAGCAGTCAGATACAGGGGAGCTCCTACGAGCAGTACTTC. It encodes CASSQIQGSSYEQYF.

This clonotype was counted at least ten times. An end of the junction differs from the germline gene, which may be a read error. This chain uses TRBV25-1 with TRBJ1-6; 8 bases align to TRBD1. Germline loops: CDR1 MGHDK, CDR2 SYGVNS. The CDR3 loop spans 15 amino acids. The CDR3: CASSPGQGENSPLNF. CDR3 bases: TGTGCCAGCAGCCCCGGACAGGGCGAAAATTCACCCCTCAACTTT.

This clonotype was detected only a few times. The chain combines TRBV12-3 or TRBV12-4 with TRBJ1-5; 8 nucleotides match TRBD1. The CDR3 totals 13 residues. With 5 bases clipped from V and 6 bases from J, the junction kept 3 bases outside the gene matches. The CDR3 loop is CASSRTGFQPQHF. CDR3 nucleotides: TGTGCCAGCAGTCGGACAGGGTTTCAGCCCCAGCATTTT.

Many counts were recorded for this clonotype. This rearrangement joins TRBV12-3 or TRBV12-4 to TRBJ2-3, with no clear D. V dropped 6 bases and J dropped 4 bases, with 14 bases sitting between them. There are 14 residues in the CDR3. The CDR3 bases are TGTGCCAGCAGCCCATCCATTGGAGCAGATACGCAGTATTTT. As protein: CASSPSIGADTQYF.

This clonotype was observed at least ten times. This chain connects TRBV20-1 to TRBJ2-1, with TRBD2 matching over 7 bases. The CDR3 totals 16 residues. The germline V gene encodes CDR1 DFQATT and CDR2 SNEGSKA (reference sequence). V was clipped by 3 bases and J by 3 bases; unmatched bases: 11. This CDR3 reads CSARDPASGLYNEQFF. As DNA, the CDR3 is TGCAGTGCTAGGGATCCGGCTAGCGGACTCTACAATGAGCAGTTCTTC.

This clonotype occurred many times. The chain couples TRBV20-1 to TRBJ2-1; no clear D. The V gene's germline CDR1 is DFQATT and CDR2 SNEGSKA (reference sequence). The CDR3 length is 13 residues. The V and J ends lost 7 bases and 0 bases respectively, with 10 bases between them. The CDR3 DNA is TGCAGTGTTCCTAATCGCTCCTACAATGAGCAGTTCTTC. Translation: CSVPNRSYNEQFF.

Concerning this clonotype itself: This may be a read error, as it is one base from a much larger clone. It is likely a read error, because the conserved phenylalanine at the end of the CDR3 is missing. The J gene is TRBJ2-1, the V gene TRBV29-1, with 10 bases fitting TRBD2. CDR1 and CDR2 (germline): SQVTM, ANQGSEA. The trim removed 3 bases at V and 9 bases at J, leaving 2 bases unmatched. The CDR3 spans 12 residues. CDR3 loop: CSVELAGGEQFC. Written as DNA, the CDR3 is TGCAGCGTTGAGTTAGCGGGAGGTGAGCAGTTCTGC.

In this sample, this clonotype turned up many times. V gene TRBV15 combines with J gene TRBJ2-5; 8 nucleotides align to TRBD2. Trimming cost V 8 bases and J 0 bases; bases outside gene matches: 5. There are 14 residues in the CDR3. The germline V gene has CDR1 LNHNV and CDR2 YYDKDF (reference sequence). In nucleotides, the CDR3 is TGTGCCACCCGGGGGGGACTGTACCAAGAGACCCAGTACTTC. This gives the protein CATRGGLYQETQYF.

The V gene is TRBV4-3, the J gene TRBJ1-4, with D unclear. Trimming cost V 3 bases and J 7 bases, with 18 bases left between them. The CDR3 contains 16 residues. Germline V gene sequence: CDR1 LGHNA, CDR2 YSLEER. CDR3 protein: CASSHDARTGVEKLFF. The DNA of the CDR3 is TGCGCCAGCAGCCATGATGCGAGGACCGGGGTTGAAAAACTGTTTTTT.